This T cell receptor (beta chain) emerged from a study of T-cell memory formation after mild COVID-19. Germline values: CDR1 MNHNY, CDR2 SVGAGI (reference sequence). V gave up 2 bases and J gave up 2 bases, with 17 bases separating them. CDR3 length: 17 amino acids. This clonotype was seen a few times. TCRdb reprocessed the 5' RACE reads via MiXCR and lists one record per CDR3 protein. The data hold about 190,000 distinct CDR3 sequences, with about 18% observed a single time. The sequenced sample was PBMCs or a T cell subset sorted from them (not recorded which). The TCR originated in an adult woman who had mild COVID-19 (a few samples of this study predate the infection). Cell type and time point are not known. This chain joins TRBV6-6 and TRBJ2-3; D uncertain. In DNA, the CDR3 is TGTGCCAGCAGTTACGGTTCACGGAGATTGAACACAGATACGCAGTATTTT. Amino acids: CASSYGSRRLNTDTQYF.